The rows below give T cell receptor beta chains drawn from one sample of a study of shared clonotypes between healthy human individuals. Libraries were prepared by immunoSEQ multiplex PCR; TCRdb keeps only in-frame clonotypes and omits some of them. The data hold roughly 650,000 clones, with about 96% observed a single time. Sequencing was carried out using naive CD8+ T cells sorted from blood. The receptor source for this set is a woman aged 30 to 39 in good health. The CDR3 runs from the conserved cysteine through the conserved F or W. D genes are given only for firm matches. Clone size appears in some rows only: once, few, many, or a class for an expanded clone.

clone_size j_call d_call v_call cdr3_nt cdr3_aa
- TRBJ2-3 - TRBV5-1 TGCGCCAGCAGGAGTAGGACAGATACGCAGTATTTT CASRSRTDTQYF
- TRBJ2-1 TRBD1 TRBV28 TGTGCCAGCAGTTGGGACAGCTCCTACAATGAGCAGTTCTTC CASSWDSSYNEQFF
- TRBJ2-2 - TRBV4-1 TGCGCCAGCAGCCAAGTCCAGGAAAACACCGGGGAGCTGTTTTTT CASSQVQENTGELFF
- TRBJ2-5 TRBD2 TRBV4-1 TGCGCCAGCAGCCAGTACGGGGGGGGACAAGAGACCCAGTACTTC CASSQYGGGQETQYF
- TRBJ1-2 TRBD1 TRBV29-1 TGCAGCGTTGAACAGGGGGATGGCTACACCTTC CSVEQGDGYTF
- TRBJ2-7 TRBD1 TRBV19 TGTGCCAGTGGACAGGGTAGCTCCTACGAGCAGTACTTC CASGQGSSYEQYF
- TRBJ1-1 TRBD1 TRBV4-1 TGCGCCAGCAGCCGAGCGGGGACAGGGGGTTTAGGTGAAGCTTTCTTT CASSRAGTGGLGEAFF
- TRBJ2-5 - TRBV4-1 TGCGCCAGCAGCCCCATAGGAGGGGTGGGCGAGACCCAGTACTTC CASSPIGGVGETQYF
- TRBJ2-7 TRBD1 TRBV27 TGTGCCAGCAGTTTACGGACAGGGAACGACGAGCAGTACTTC CASSLRTGNDEQYF
- TRBJ2-1 TRBD2 TRBV27 TGTGCCACCGGCAGCGGGAATTACAATGAGCAGTTCTTC CATGSGNYNEQFF
- TRBJ2-7 - TRBV4-2 TGTGCCAGCAGCCAAGATCCGCTGACAGGACTTCTTATCTACGAGCAGTACTTC CASSQDPLTGLLIYEQYF
- TRBJ2-7 TRBD2 TRBV30 TGTGCCTGGAGTGTAGACAGCGGGAGTTACGAGCAGTACTTC CAWSVDSGSYEQYF
- TRBJ1-1 - TRBV6-1 TGTGCCAGCACGGGGAGGGACAACACTGAAGCTTTCTTT CASTGRDNTEAFF
- TRBJ2-1 - TRBV7-3 TGTGCCAGCTGGACCCTGGTGGTGAGCTCCTACAATGAGCAGTTCTTC CASWTLVVSSYNEQFF
- TRBJ1-2 - TRBV4-1 TGCGCCAGCAGCCAAACAGCCCTGCTGCTTCAAAACTATGGCTACACCTTC CASSQTALLLQNYGYTF
- TRBJ2-1 - TRBV19 TGTGCCAGTAGTAGGCTAGCCAATGAGCAGTTCTTC CASSRLANEQFF
- TRBJ2-7 - TRBV10-1 TGCGCCAGCAGTGAGTCGGGGGGAACCTACGAGCAGTACTTC CASSESGGTYEQYF
- TRBJ1-6 - TRBV4-1 TGCGCCAGCAGCCCCTTCCGCGATAATTCACCCCTCCACTTT CASSPFRDNSPLHF
- TRBJ2-7 TRBD2 TRBV2 TGTGCCAGGGGAGGGAGCCCCTACGAGCAGTACTTC CARGGSPYEQYF
- TRBJ1-1 TRBD1 TRBV2 TGTGCCAGCTGGGACAGGGGCGAAGCTTTCTTT CASWDRGEAFF
once TRBJ1-3 - TRBV9 TGTGCCAGCAGCGAGTCATTAATTGAGGAGATTACTGGAAACACCATATATTTT CASSESLIEEITGNTIYF
- TRBJ2-7 - TRBV13 TGTGCCAGCAGCCCACCCAGCAGCTACGAGCAGTACTTC CASSPPSSYEQYF
- TRBJ2-1 TRBD2 TRBV29-1 TGCAGCGTTTATGGGGTAGCGGGAGCCCCAAGCTCCTACAATGAGCAGTTCTTC CSVYGVAGAPSSYNEQFF
- TRBJ2-1 - TRBV11-2 TGTGCCAGCAGCTTAGTCGGTAGCTATAATGAGCAGTTCTTC CASSLVGSYNEQFF
- TRBJ2-7 - TRBV20-1 TGCAGTGCTGCGTACGAGCAGTACTTC CSAAYEQYF
- TRBJ2-1 - TRBV7-2 TGTGCCAGCAGCTTGTCAGGGAATGAGCAGTTCTTC CASSLSGNEQFF
- TRBJ2-7 - TRBV27 TGTGCCAGCAGTAACAGATACGAGCAGTACTTC CASSNRYEQYF
- TRBJ2-1 - TRBV6-6 TGTGCCAGCAGGGGACAAAATGAGCAGTTCTTC CASRGQNEQFF
- TRBJ2-1 TRBD2 TRBV7-9 TGTGCCAGCAGTCTAGCGGGAGGGCTCAATGAGCAGTTCTTC CASSLAGGLNEQFF
few TRBJ1-5 - TRBV28 TGTGCCAGCAGCCCCGGCAATCAGCCCCAGCATTTT CASSPGNQPQHF
- TRBJ1-4 TRBD1 TRBV19 TGTGCCAGTAGTATTCCCGGACAGGGGGTGACTAATGAAAAACTGTTTTTT CASSIPGQGVTNEKLFF
- TRBJ2-7 TRBD2 TRBV7-6 TGTGCCAGCAGCCCAGCCCCTGAACTAGCGGGAGGGGACTACGAGCAGTACTTC CASSPAPELAGGDYEQYF
- TRBJ1-5 TRBD1 TRBV7-9 TGTGCCAGCAGCTTAGAGCAGGGGGACCTCAATCAGCCCCAGCATTTT CASSLEQGDLNQPQHF
few TRBJ2-7 - TRBV27 TGTGCCAGCAGTTTAGACGGCTACGAGCAGTACTTC CASSLDGYEQYF
- TRBJ2-1 - TRBV9 TGTGCCAGCAGTCGCGGCTACAATGAGCAGTTCTTC CASSRGYNEQFF
- TRBJ2-7 - TRBV9 TGTGCCAGCAGCGTAGGTTTGGAGGGAGCGGTCTACGAGCAGTACTTC CASSVGLEGAVYEQYF
- TRBJ1-2 TRBD1 TRBV27 TGTGCCAGCAGGCCCACAGGGGAGGTTCCCTATGGCTACACCTTC CASRPTGEVPYGYTF
- TRBJ2-5 - TRBV10-1 TGCGCCAGCAGTGAGTGGCCTAGCCAACAAGAGACCCAGTACTTC CASSEWPSQQETQYF
few TRBJ2-2 - TRBV10-1 TGCGCCAGCAGTGACGGGACCGGGGAGCTGTTTTTT CASSDGTGELFF
- TRBJ1-2 TRBD1 TRBV27 TGTGCCAGCAGTGGGACAGGAAAAAACTATGGCTACACCTTC CASSGTGKNYGYTF
- TRBJ2-7 - TRBV6-4 TGTGCCAGCAGTGACTCACCCGGCGGGGAGCAGTACTTC CASSDSPGGEQYF
- TRBJ2-5 TRBD1 TRBV4-1 TGCGCCAGCAGCCCCAGGACAGGCCAAGAGACCCAGTACTTC CASSPRTGQETQYF
- TRBJ2-5 TRBD1 TRBV27 TGTGCCAGCAGTCCGACAGGGTACCGGGAGACCCAGTACTTC CASSPTGYRETQYF